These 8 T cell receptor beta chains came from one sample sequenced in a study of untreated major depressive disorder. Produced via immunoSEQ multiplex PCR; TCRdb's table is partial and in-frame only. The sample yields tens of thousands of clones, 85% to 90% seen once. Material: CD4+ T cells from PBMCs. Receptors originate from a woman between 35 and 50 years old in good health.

The CDR3: CASSSDSQTYSNQPQHF. The CDR3 nucleotides are TGTGCCAGCAGTTCGGACAGCCAGACATATAGCAATCAGCCCCAGCATTTT. This chain connects TRBV28 to TRBJ1-5; the D gene is possibly TRBD1 (6 bases). V lost 4 bases and J lost 0, with 16 bases in between. The CDR3 has 17 amino acids. Germline lookup yields CDR1 MDHEN and CDR2 SYDVKM.

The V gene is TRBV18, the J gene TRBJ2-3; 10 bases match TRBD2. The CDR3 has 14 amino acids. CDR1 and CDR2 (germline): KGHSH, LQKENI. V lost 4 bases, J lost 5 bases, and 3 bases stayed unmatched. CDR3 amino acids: CASSRLAGLDTQYF. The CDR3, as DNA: TGTGCCAGCTCACGACTAGCGGGTTTAGATACGCAGTATTTT. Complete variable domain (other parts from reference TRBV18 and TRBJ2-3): NAGVMQNPRHLVRRRGQEARLRCSPMKGHSHVYWYRQLPEEGLKFMVYLQKENIIDESGMPKERFSAEFPKEGPSILRIQQVVRGDSAAYFCASSRLAGLDTQYFGPGTRLTVL.

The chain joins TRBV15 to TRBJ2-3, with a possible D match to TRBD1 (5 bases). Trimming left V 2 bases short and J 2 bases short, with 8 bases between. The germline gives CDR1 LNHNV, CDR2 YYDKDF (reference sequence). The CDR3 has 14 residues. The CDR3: CATSRRGFTDTQYF. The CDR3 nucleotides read TGTGCCACCAGCAGAAGGGGCTTCACAGATACGCAGTATTTT.

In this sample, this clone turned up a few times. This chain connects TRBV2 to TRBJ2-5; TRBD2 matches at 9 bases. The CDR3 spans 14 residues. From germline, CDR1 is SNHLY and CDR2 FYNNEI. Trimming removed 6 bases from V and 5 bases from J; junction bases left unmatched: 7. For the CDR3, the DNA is TGTGCCAGCAGAGCTAGCGGGGCTGGGGAGACCCAGTACTTC. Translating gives CASRASGAGETQYF.

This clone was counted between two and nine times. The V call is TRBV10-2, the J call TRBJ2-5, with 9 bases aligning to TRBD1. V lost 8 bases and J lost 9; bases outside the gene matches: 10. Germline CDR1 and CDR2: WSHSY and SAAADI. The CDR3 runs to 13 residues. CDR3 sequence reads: CASALGQGLSQYF. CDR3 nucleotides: TGCGCCAGCGCTTTGGGACAGGGACTCTCCCAGTACTTC.

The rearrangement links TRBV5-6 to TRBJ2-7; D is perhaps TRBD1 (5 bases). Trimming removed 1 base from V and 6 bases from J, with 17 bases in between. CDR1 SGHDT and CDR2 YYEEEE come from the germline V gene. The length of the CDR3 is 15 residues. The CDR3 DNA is TGTGCCAGCAGCTTGAAAGGGGAAGTTCTCGGCGAGCAGTACTTC. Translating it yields CASSLKGEVLGEQYF.

The CDR3 nucleotides are TGCGCCAGCAGCCAAGATCGGCAGGGGGTCTTTGAAAAACTGTTTTTT. This encodes CASSQDRQGVFEKLFF. This chain uses TRBV4-3 with TRBJ1-4; 7 positions match TRBD1. The germline CDR1 and CDR2 sequences are LGHNA and YSLEER. CDR3 length equals 16 residues. Germline trimming cut 0 bases from V and 7 bases from J; bases unmatched to any gene: 8.

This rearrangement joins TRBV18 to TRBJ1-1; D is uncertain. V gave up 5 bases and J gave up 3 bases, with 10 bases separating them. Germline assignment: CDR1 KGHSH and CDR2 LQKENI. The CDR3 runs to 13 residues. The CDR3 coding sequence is TGTGCCAGCTCAACCGGTTATGACACTGAAGCTTTCTTT. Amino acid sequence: CASSTGYDTEAFF.